These 8 T cell receptor beta chains came from one sample sequenced in a study of cytotoxic CD8 clonotypes in ibrutinib-treated CLL. The table came from immunoSEQ multiplex PCR; TCRdb's copy has only in-frame clones and leaves some out. The sample contains about 85,000 clones, about 85% of which appear only once. The sample here was PBMCs, taken after 12 months of ibrutinib treatment. The receptor set was obtained from a human donor with chronic lymphocytic leukemia.

In its sample, this clone was seen once. V usage is TRBV18 and J usage is TRBJ1-5; a weak D match, TRBD1 (6 bases). Trimming pared 3 bases from V and 4 bases from J, leaving 16 bases between. This CDR3 has 16 amino acids. The germline gives CDR1 KGHSH, CDR2 LQKENI. The CDR3 bases are TGTGCCAGCTCACCGGACAGCCCAGTGTTAAATCAGCCCCAGCATTTT. Protein: CASSPDSPVLNQPQHF.

The count of this clone is one. The chain is built from TRBV7-9 and TRBJ2-7; the D is unclear. The germline V and J ends were trimmed by 3 bases and 0 bases, with 9 bases remaining between them. The germline V gene has CDR1 SEHNR and CDR2 FQNEAQ (reference sequence). The CDR3 covers 14 residues. DNA for the CDR3: TGTGCCAGCAGCTTGGACGAGCGCTCCTACGAGCAGTACTTC. Protein: CASSLDERSYEQYF. Full variable domain (remainder filled in from reference TRBV7-9 and TRBJ2-7): DTGVSQNPRHKITKRGQNVTFRCDPISEHNRLYWYRQTLGQGPEFLTYFQNEAQLEKSRLLSDRFSAERPKGSFSTLEIQRTEQGDSAMYLCASSLDERSYEQYFGPGTRLTVT.

This chain links TRBV19 with TRBJ2-3, with 9 bases matching TRBD2. Germline V gives CDR1 LNHDA, CDR2 SQIVND (reference sequence). V shed 3 bases, J shed 4 bases, and the junction held 8 bases outside the gene matches. The CDR3 loop spans 16 amino acids. DNA for the CDR3: TGTGCCAGTAGTATTAGGGCTAGCGGGATCGCAGATACGCAGTATTTT. The encoded protein is CASSIRASGIADTQYF. The whole variable domain, filled in from reference TRBV19 and TRBJ2-3, reads DGGITQSPKYLFRKEGQNVTLSCEQNLNHDAMYWYRQDPGQGLRLIYYSQIVNDFQKGDIAEGYSVSREKKESFPLTVTSAQKNPTAFYLCASSIRASGIADTQYFGPGTRLTVL.

The V gene is TRBV19, the J gene TRBJ1-3; no clear D. Germline CDR1 reads LNHDA; CDR2 reads SQIVND (reference sequence). CDR3 length: 12 residues. The CDR3 bases are TGTGCGCAAAGGGCCTCTGGAAACACCATATATTTT. Its protein product is CAQRASGNTIYF. The variable domain in full, with the rest retrieved from reference TRBV19 and TRBJ1-3, is DGGITQSPKYLFRKEGQNVTLSCEQNLNHDAMYWYRQDPGQGLRLIYYSQIVNDFQKGDIAEGYSVSREKKESFPLTVTSAQKNPTAFYLCAQRASGNTIYFGEGSWLTVV.

V usage is TRBV6-5 and J usage is TRBJ2-3, with D perhaps matching TRBD1 or TRBD2 (5 bases each). Germline V lookup: CDR1 MNHEY, CDR2 SVGAGI. V lost 2 bases and J 4 bases, leaving 13 bases between the germline ends. This CDR3 has 15 residues. CDR3 region: CASSYTPGGADTQYF. CDR3 in DNA: TGTGCCAGCAGTTACACCCCTGGGGGAGCAGATACGCAGTATTTT.

This clone came up once. The CDR3 DNA sequence: TGTGCCAGCAGTTTATGGGGGGCAGATACGCAGTATTTT. This gives the protein CASSLWGADTQYF. The chain uses TRBV27 and TRBJ2-3, with a tentative D call TRBD2 (6 bases). V gave up 1 base and J gave up 4 bases, with 6 bases separating them. This CDR3 has 13 residues. Germline lookup yields CDR1 MNHEY and CDR2 SMNVEV (reference sequence).

The V gene is TRBV30, the J gene TRBJ1-4; 10 nucleotides line up with TRBD1. This CDR3 contains 19 residues. Germline values: CDR1 GTSNPN, CDR2 SVGIG (reference sequence). V lost 3 bases and J lost 10; bases outside the gene matches: 23. CDR3 bases: TGTGCCTGGAGGGGAACCGGGACAGGGGCGTCTTTGGCGTACGGAAAACTGTTTTTT. This sequence encodes CAWRGTGTGASLAYGKLFF.

This clone has ten or more counts. This chain links TRBV19 with TRBJ2-1; possibly TRBD1 or TRBD2 for D (5 bases each). The CDR3 consists of 16 residues. The germline V gene has CDR1 LNHDA and CDR2 SQIVND (reference sequence). Trimming shortened V by 1 base and J by 8 bases, and 18 bases separated the two germline ends. DNA of the CDR3: TGTGCCAGTAGTATAGGCGACGGGTCGGGGCCCTATGAGCAGTTCTTC. Amino acids: CASSIGDGSGPYEQFF. Supplemented by reference TRBV19 and TRBJ2-1, the full variable domain reads DGGITQSPKYLFRKEGQNVTLSCEQNLNHDAMYWYRQDPGQGLRLIYYSQIVNDFQKGDIAEGYSVSREKKESFPLTVTSAQKNPTAFYLCASSIGDGSGPYEQFFGPGTRLTVL.